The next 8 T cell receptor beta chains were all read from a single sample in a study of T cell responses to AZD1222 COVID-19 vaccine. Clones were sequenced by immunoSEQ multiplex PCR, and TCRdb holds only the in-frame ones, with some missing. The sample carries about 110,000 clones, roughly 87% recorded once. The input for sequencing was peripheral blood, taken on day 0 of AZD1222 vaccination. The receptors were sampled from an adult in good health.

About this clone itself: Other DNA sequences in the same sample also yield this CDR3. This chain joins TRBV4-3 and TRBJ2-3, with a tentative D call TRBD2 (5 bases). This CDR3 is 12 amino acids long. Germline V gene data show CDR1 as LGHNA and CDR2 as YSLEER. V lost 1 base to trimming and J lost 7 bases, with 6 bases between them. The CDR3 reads CASSQAGNTQYF. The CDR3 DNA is TGCGCCAGCAGCCAAGCCGGGAATACGCAGTATTTT.

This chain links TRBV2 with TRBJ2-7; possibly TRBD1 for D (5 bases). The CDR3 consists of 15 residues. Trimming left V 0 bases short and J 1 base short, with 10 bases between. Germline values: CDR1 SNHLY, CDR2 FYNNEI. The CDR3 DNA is TGTGCCAGCAGTGAAGCTGGGGCCCTTTCCTACGAGCAGTACTTC. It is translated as CASSEAGALSYEQYF.

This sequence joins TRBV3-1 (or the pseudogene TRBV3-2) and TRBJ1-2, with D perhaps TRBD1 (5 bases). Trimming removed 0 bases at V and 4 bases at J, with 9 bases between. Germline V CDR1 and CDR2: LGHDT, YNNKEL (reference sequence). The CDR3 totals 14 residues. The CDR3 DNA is TGTGCCAGCAGCCAAGATACAGGATCCTATGGCTACACCTTC. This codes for CASSQDTGSYGYTF.

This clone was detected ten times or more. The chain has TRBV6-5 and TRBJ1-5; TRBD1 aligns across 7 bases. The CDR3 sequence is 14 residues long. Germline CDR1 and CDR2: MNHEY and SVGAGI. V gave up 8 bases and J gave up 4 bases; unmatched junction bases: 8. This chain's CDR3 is CASARGVENQPQHF. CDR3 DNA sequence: TGTGCCAGCGCCAGGGGGGTGGAGAATCAGCCCCAGCATTTT.

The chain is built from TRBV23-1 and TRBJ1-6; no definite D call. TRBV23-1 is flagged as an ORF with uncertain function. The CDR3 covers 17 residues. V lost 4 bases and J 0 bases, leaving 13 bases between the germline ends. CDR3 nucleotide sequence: TGCGCCAGCAGTCGTGTCCTCCTCCTCTCCTATAATTCACCCCTCCACTTT. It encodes CASSRVLLLSYNSPLHF.

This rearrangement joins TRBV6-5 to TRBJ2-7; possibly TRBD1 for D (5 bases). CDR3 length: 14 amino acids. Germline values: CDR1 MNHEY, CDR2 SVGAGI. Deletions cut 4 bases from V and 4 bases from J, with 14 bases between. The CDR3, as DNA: TGTGCCAGCAGTTCTTCAGGGTTTCGGTACGAGCAGTACTTC. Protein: CASSSSGFRYEQYF.

CDR3 in amino acids: CASSMNSPGQAEKLFF. Here the CDR3 DNA reads TGTGCCAGTAGTATGAACTCGCCGGGACAGGCTGAAAAACTGTTTTTT. This sequence joins TRBV19 and TRBJ1-4, with 8 bases matching TRBD1. CDR1 and CDR2 from the germline V gene are LNHDA and SQIVND (reference sequence). The V segment lost 3 bases and the J segment 7 bases; nucleotides outside the gene matches: 10. CDR3 length: 16 residues. Looking up the rest from reference TRBV19 and TRBJ1-4 gives the full variable domain: DGGITQSPKYLFRKEGQNVTLSCEQNLNHDAMYWYRQDPGQGLRLIYYSQIVNDFQKGDIAEGYSVSREKKESFPLTVTSAQKNPTAFYLCASSMNSPGQAEKLFFGSGTQLSVL.

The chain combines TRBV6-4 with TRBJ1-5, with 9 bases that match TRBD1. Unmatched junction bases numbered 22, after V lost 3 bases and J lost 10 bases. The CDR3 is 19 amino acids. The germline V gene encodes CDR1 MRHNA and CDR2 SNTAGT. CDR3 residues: CASSESTGGAVGVESPQHF. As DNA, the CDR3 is TGTGCCAGCAGTGAAAGTACAGGGGGCGCGGTAGGGGTTGAATCACCCCAGCATTTT.